This T cell receptor (beta chain) was identified during a study of blood T cell repertoires in COVID-19. Across the study: The origin of the acute and convalescent COVID-19 samples was the United States, Italy and Spain.

Original methodology: Amplification from reference gene primers served as the basis for estimated nucleated cell counts. Clones were sequenced by immunoSEQ multiplex PCR, and TCRdb holds only the in-frame ones, with some missing. For V, J and clone size, that table is used; D and trimming come from the DNA. The sample lists about 180,000 clones; about 83% were seen once. The germline V gene encodes CDR1 SGHTA and CDR2 FQGNSA. The V end was cut by 1 base, the J end by 1 base, with 11 bases between. The CDR3 is 15 residues long. The sequencing input was peripheral blood. The clonotype was recovered from an older person with COVID-19, enrolled during active disease. This chain connects TRBV7-2 to TRBJ2-7, with D maybe TRBD2 (6 bases). Written as DNA, the CDR3 is TGTGCCAGCAGCTTAGGTAGCGGCGGGTCCTACGAGCAGTACTTC. Translation: CASSLGSGGSYEQYF.